This entry concerns a single T cell receptor delta chain. Antigen unknown. This DNA translates differently at residue 16 from the TCRdb protein, which is that of a much larger clone; a read error is likely, and the protein shown is the DNA's own translation. The length of the CDR3 is 23 residues. Germline V gives CDR1 GEAIGNYY, CDR2 EKD. This sample was taken from a study of γδ T cells in repeated Plasmodium falciparum infection. Study information: Over about 640 days, donors received four mosquito-bite P. falciparum NF54 infections. The study, taken as a whole, reports: Vdelta2-negative gammadelta repertoires appeared less diverse and less shared in Malian than Australian children. In Vdelta2-negative, largely Vdelta1+, gammadelta repertoires, repeated controlled infections appeared to drive clonal selection waves. Many TCRgamma sequences overlapped between individuals in stable Vgamma9/Vdelta2+ repertoires.

Gammadelta T cells were flow-sorted from PBMC into Vgamma9/Vdelta2+ and Vdelta2-negative populations for bulk analysis. TCRdb applied CATT to the multiplex PCR reads for clone calling. The sample lists tens of thousands of delta-chain clones; around 1.5% were seen once. The sample was gamma-delta T cells from blood. This receptor was identified in a pool of human donors (malaria-infected and uninfected, not separated). V is TRDV2 and J is TRDJ3; 7 bases fit TRDD3. The CDR3 loop is CACDTKGGGALVLSSRDTRQMFF. As DNA, the CDR3 is TGTGCCTGTGACACCAAAGGTGGGGGAGCCCTTGTCCTCAGCTCCCGGGACACCCGACAGATGTTTTTC.